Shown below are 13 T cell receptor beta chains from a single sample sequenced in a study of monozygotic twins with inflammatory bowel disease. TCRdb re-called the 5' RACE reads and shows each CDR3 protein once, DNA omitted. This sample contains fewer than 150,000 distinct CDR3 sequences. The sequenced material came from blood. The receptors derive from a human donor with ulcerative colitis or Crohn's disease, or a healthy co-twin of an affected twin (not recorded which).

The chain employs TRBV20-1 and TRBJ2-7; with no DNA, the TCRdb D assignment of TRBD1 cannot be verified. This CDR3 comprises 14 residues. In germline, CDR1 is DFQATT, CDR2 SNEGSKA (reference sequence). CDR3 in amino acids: CSAIPPGPFYEQYF.

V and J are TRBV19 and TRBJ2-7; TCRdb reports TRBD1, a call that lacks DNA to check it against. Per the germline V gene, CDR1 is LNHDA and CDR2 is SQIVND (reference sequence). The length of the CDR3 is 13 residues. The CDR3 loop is CASSWTGGYEQYF.

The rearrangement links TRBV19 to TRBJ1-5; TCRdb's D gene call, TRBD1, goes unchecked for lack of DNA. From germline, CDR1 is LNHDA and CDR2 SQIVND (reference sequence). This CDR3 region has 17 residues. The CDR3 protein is CASSILPGSYSNQPQHF.

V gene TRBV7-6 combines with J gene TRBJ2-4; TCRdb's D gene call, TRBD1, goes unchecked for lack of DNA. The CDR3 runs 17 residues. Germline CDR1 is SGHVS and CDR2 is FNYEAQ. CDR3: CASSLAGDSRRRDIQYF. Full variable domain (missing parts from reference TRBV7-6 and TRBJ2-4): GAGVSQSPRYKVTKRGQDVALRCDPISGHVSLYWYRQALGQGPEFLTYFNYEAQQDKSGLPNDRFSAERPEGSISTLTIQRTEQRDSAMYRCASSLAGDSRRRDIQYFGAGTRLSVL.

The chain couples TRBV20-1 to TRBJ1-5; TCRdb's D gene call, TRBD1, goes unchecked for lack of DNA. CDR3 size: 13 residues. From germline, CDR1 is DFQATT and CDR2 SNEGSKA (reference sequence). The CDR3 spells CSAKLGESQPQHF.

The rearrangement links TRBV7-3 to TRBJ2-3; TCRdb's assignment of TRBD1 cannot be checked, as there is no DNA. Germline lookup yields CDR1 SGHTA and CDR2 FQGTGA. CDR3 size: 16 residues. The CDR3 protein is CASSLGLGATTDTQYF. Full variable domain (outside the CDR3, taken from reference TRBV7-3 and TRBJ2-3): GAGVSQTPSNKVTEKGKYVELRCDPISGHTALYWYRQSLGQGPEFLIYFQGTGAADDSGLPNDRFFAVRPEGSVSTLKIQRTERGDSAVYLCASSLGLGATTDTQYFGPGTRLTVL.

The CDR3 protein is CASSPGSGETQYF. The chain carries TRBV18 and TRBJ2-5. This CDR3 region has 13 residues. Germline V CDR1 and CDR2: KGHSH, LQKENI.

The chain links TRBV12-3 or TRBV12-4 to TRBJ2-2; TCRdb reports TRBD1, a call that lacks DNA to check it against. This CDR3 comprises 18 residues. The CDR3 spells CASTTPKGLNLGTGELFF.

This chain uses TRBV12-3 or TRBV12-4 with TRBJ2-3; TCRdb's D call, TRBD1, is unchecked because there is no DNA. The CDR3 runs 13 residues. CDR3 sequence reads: CASSSVGQAPQYF.

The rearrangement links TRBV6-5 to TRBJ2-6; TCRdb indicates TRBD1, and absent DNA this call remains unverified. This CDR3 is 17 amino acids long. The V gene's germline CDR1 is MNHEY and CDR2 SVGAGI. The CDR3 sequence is CASNTAGTASGANVLTF.

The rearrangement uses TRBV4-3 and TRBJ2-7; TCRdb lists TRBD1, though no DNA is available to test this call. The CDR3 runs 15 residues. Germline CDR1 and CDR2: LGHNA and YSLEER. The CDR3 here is CASSQLAGVVHEQYF.

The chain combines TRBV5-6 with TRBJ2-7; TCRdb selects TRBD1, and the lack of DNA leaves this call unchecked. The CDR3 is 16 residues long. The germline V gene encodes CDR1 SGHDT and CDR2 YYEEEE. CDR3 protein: CASSLAHRGVSYEQYF.

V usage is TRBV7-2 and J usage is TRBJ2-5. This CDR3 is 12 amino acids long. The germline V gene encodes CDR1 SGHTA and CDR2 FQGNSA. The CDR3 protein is CGSSGQQETQYF.